Here is one TCR beta chain with its context. The sample belongs to a study of blood T cell repertoires in COVID-19. Background on the study: Sources were T cells, B-cell-depleted T cells, or PBMCs; the material itself was cDNA or gDNA.

Libraries were prepared by immunoSEQ multiplex PCR; TCRdb keeps only in-frame clonotypes and omits some of them. The table has over 25,000 clones, 84% seen once. Input material: peripheral blood. This receptor was obtained from a man at least 80 years old with active COVID-19.

Written as DNA, the CDR3 is TGCGCCAGCAGCCCGGAAGGGAGGGAGACCCAGTACTTC. As protein: CASSPEGRETQYF. This chain connects TRBV5-1 to TRBJ2-5; a possible D gene is TRBD2 (6 bases). This CDR3 spans 13 amino acids. CDR1 is SGHRS, CDR2 YFSETQ, per germline. The germline V and J ends were trimmed by 4 bases and 5 bases, with 12 bases remaining between them.